Shown below are 2 T cell receptor beta chains from a single sample sequenced in a study of T cell responses to AZD1222 COVID-19 vaccine. Sequencing was performed with immunoSEQ multiplex PCR; in TCRdb, only in-frame clones are kept and a portion is missing. The repertoire holds about 160,000 clones, with 75% to 95% as singletons. Specimen: peripheral blood, collected on day 0 of AZD1222 vaccination. These receptors were taken from an adult in good health.

The chain links TRBV18 to TRBJ1-6; possible D gene TRBD1, 5 bases. Germline V gene data show CDR1 as KGHSH and CDR2 as LQKENI. Deletions cut 3 bases from V and 8 bases from J, with 11 bases between. The CDR3 consists of 14 residues. The CDR3: CASSPTVPYSPLHF. DNA of the CDR3: TGTGCCAGCTCACCGACAGTTCCCTATTCACCCCTCCACTTT. The full variable domain, its missing parts supplied by reference TRBV18 and TRBJ1-6, is NAGVMQNPRHLVRRRGQEARLRCSPMKGHSHVYWYRQLPEEGLKFMVYLQKENIIDESGMPKERFSAEFPKEGPSILRIQQVVRGDSAAYFCASSPTVPYSPLHFGNGTRLTVT.

The rearrangement links TRBV14 to TRBJ1-6, with 10 bases matching TRBD1. Germline CDR1 is SGHDN and CDR2 is FVKESK. With V trimmed by 4 bases and J by 7 bases, 7 bases remained unmatched. The CDR3 has 16 residues. CDR3 amino acids: CASSLPGTGANSPLHF. The CDR3 DNA reads as TGTGCCAGCAGCCTTCCCGGGACAGGGGCAAATTCACCCCTCCACTTT. The whole variable domain, remainder taken from reference TRBV14 and TRBJ1-6, is EAGVTQFPSHSVIEKGQTVTLRCDPISGHDNLYWYRRVMGKEIKFLLHFVKESKQDESGMPNNRFLAERTGGTYSTLKVQPAELEDSGVYFCASSLPGTGANSPLHFGNGTRLTVT.